This entry concerns a single T cell receptor (beta chain). This entry belongs to a study of blood T cell repertoires in COVID-19. Some clones are missing from TCRdb's copy, which holds only in-frame ones; the method was immunoSEQ multiplex PCR. The sample includes hundreds of thousands of clones, roughly 90% of them seen just once. The CDR3 totals 12 residues. V lost 4 bases to trimming and J lost 11 bases; unmatched junction nucleotides: 7. Looked up from germline, CDR1 is SGHTS and CDR2 is YDEGEE. This clonotype was obtained from a woman aged 60-75 years with acute or convalescent COVID-19. The chain joins TRBV5-8 to TRBJ1-1, with 8 nucleotides matching TRBD1. The material sequenced was peripheral blood. The CDR3 loop is CASSKNRGVAFF. The CDR3 nucleotides read TGTGCCAGCAGCAAAAACAGGGGGGTGGCTTTCTTT.